This is a list of T cell receptor beta chains from one sample in a study of T cell repertoires in cytomegalovirus infection. TCRdb re-called the reads through MiXCR, storing one row per CDR3 protein. The table has under 450,000 distinct CDR3 sequences, 34% seen once. Which antigens these TCRs recognize remains unknown. The source material was cultured PBMCs, sampled from culture after CMV antigen stimulation. The source is a human donor in good health (CMV status not recorded). Some clones in this sample may be carry-over from other donors' samples. The CDR3 runs from the conserved cysteine through the conserved F or W. D genes are given only for firm matches. Clone size is stated in some rows and not others, as once, few, many or a class when expanded.

j_call: TRBJ1-1; clone_size: .; d_call: .; v_call: TRBV18; cdr3_aa: CASSPPSTGGLVGAFF; cdr3_nt: TGTGCCAGCTCACCACCCTCCACTGGGGGCCTCGTGGGAGCTTTCTTT
j_call: TRBJ2-2; clone_size: once; d_call: .; v_call: TRBV4-1; cdr3_aa: CASSQGTRVNTGELFF; cdr3_nt: TGCGCCAGCAGCCAAGGGACCCGGGTAAACACCGGGGAGCTGTTTTTT
j_call: TRBJ2-3; clone_size: .; d_call: .; v_call: TRBV4-1; cdr3_aa: CASSQDPISGGRADTQYF; cdr3_nt: TGCGCCAGCAGCCAAGATCCCATTTCAGGCGGCAGGGCAGATACGCAGTATTTT
j_call: TRBJ2-1; clone_size: few; d_call: TRBD2; v_call: TRBV20-1; cdr3_aa: CSALLTAGGEGEQFF; cdr3_nt: TGCAGTGCCCTCTTAACAGCGGGAGGGGAGGGTGAGCAGTTCTTC
j_call: TRBJ2-7; clone_size: few; d_call: TRBD2; v_call: TRBV20-1; cdr3_aa: CSAASGNYEQYF; cdr3_nt: TGCAGTGCCGCCAGCGGGAACTACGAGCAGTACTTC
j_call: TRBJ1-2; clone_size: .; d_call: .; v_call: TRBV28; cdr3_aa: CASSLLLSANYGYTF; cdr3_nt: TGTGCCAGCAGTTTACTACTCTCGGCTAACTATGGCTACACCTTC
j_call: TRBJ2-4; clone_size: .; d_call: TRBD2; v_call: TRBV15; cdr3_aa: CATSTRRLAGTENIQYF; cdr3_nt: TGTGCCACCAGCACCCGTCGACTAGCGGGCACGGAAAACATTCAGTACTTC
j_call: TRBJ2-3; clone_size: few; d_call: TRBD1; v_call: TRBV4-1; cdr3_aa: CASSNEVRDRVSKDTQYF; cdr3_nt: TGCGCCAGCAGCAACGAAGTCCGGGACAGGGTTAGTAAAGATACGCAGTATTTT
j_call: TRBJ2-1; clone_size: few; d_call: .; v_call: TRBV9; cdr3_aa: CASSVVTGNYNEQFF; cdr3_nt: TGTGCCAGCAGCGTAGTAACAGGAAACTACAATGAGCAGTTCTTC
j_call: TRBJ2-1; clone_size: .; d_call: .; v_call: TRBV11-2; cdr3_aa: CASSFADRHNEQFF; cdr3_nt: TGTGCCAGCAGCTTCGCCGACAGGCACAATGAGCAGTTCTTC
j_call: TRBJ2-5; clone_size: .; d_call: TRBD1; v_call: TRBV5-4; cdr3_aa: CASGGNLGGQETQYF; cdr3_nt: TGTGCCAGCGGGGGAAATTTAGGGGGCCAGGAGACCCAGTACTTC
j_call: TRBJ2-1; clone_size: .; d_call: .; v_call: TRBV5-4; cdr3_aa: CASSLEPSRNSNEQFF; cdr3_nt: TGTGCCAGCAGCTTGGAACCCAGTAGAAATAGTAATGAGCAGTTCTTC
j_call: TRBJ1-2; clone_size: .; d_call: TRBD1; v_call: TRBV10-3; cdr3_aa: CAISEGTGDNYGYTF; cdr3_nt: TGTGCCATCAGTGAGGGGACAGGGGATAACTATGGCTACACCTTC
j_call: TRBJ2-3; clone_size: .; d_call: .; v_call: TRBV20-1; cdr3_aa: CSAKLATTQYF; cdr3_nt: TGCAGTGCTAAGCTAGCGACAACGCAGTATTTT
j_call: TRBJ2-1; clone_size: .; d_call: .; v_call: TRBV6-5; cdr3_aa: CASRPPGAVRNEQFF; cdr3_nt: TGTGCCAGCAGACCCCCAGGGGCTGTGAGGAATGAGCAGTTCTTC
j_call: TRBJ2-5; clone_size: .; d_call: .; v_call: TRBV7-6; cdr3_aa: CASSPPGGTQYF; cdr3_nt: TGTGCCAGCAGCCCCCCTGGGGGGACCCAGTACTTC
j_call: TRBJ1-1; clone_size: .; d_call: TRBD1; v_call: TRBV6-2/TRBV6-3; cdr3_aa: CASSSTTGGQNTEAFF; cdr3_nt: TGTGCCAGCAGTTCTACGACAGGGGGCCAGAACACTGAAGCTTTCTTT
j_call: TRBJ2-3; clone_size: .; d_call: .; v_call: TRBV5-4; cdr3_aa: CASSLKLAGGGTDTQYF; cdr3_nt: TGTGCCAGCAGCTTGAAGCTAGCAGGAGGTGGCACAGATACGCAGTATTTT
j_call: TRBJ2-3; clone_size: many; d_call: TRBD1; v_call: TRBV7-8; cdr3_aa: CASSLADRELTDTSTDTQYF; cdr3_nt: TGTGCCAGCAGCTTAGCGGACAGGGAGCTGACTGACACTAGCACAGATACGCAGTATTTT
j_call: TRBJ2-1; clone_size: .; d_call: .; v_call: TRBV11-2; cdr3_aa: CASSLDRGKQFF; cdr3_nt: TGTGCCAGCAGCTTAGATAGAGGGAAGCAGTTCTTC
j_call: TRBJ2-1; clone_size: few; d_call: TRBD2; v_call: TRBV19; cdr3_aa: CATRTSGRTDEQFF; cdr3_nt: TGTGCCACACGGACTAGCGGGAGAACCGATGAGCAGTTCTTC
j_call: TRBJ1-1; clone_size: many; d_call: .; v_call: TRBV7-2; cdr3_aa: CASSLARYGAEAFF; cdr3_nt: TGTGCCAGCAGCTTAGCGCGATATGGGGCTGAAGCTTTCTTT
j_call: TRBJ2-1; clone_size: few; d_call: TRBD2; v_call: TRBV27; cdr3_aa: CASSPPLAVLGNEQFF; cdr3_nt: TGTGCCAGCAGTCCGCCCCTAGCGGTTCTGGGGAATGAGCAGTTCTTC
j_call: TRBJ2-3; clone_size: many; d_call: .; v_call: TRBV7-6; cdr3_aa: CASSALSDTQYF; cdr3_nt: TGTGCCAGCAGCGCCCTTTCGGATACGCAGTATTTT
j_call: TRBJ1-5; clone_size: .; d_call: .; v_call: TRBV15; cdr3_aa: CATKKAGFGQPQHF; cdr3_nt: TGTGCCACCAAGAAGGCGGGGTTCGGTCAGCCCCAGCATTTT
j_call: TRBJ1-3; clone_size: .; d_call: TRBD1; v_call: TRBV7-8; cdr3_aa: CASSSRTGDVGNTIYF; cdr3_nt: TGTGCCAGCAGCTCCCGGACAGGGGATGTTGGAAACACCATATATTTT
j_call: TRBJ2-1; clone_size: .; d_call: .; v_call: TRBV7-2; cdr3_aa: CASSFVAVPPNNEQFF; cdr3_nt: TGTGCCAGCAGCTTTGTGGCGGTCCCACCCAACAATGAGCAGTTCTTC
j_call: TRBJ1-3; clone_size: .; d_call: .; v_call: TRBV19; cdr3_aa: CASSIWGQAAGNTIYF; cdr3_nt: TGTGCCAGTAGTATCTGGGGGCAGGCGGCTGGAAACACCATATATTTT
j_call: TRBJ2-2; clone_size: .; d_call: TRBD2; v_call: TRBV4-1; cdr3_aa: CASSQGPLAGGFTGELFF; cdr3_nt: TGCGCCAGCAGCCAAGGGCCTCTAGCGGGAGGTTTCACCGGGGAGCTGTTTTTT
j_call: TRBJ2-7; clone_size: .; d_call: TRBD2; v_call: TRBV19; cdr3_aa: CASSIGAAGGSYEQYF; cdr3_nt: TGTGCCAGTAGTATAGGGGCAGCGGGAGGATCCTACGAGCAGTACTTC